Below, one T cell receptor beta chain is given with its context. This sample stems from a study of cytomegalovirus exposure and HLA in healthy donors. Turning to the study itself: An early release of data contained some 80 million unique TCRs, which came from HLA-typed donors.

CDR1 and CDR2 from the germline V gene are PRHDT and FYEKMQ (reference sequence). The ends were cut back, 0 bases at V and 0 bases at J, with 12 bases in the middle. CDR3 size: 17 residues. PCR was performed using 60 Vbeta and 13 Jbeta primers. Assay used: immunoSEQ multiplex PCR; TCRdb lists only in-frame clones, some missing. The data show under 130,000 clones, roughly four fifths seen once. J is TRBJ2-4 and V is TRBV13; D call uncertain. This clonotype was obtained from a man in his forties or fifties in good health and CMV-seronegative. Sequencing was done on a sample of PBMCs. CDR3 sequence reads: CASSLGSVTLAKNIQYF. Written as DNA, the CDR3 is TGTGCCAGCAGCTTAGGCTCCGTGACTCTAGCCAAAAACATTCAGTACTTC.